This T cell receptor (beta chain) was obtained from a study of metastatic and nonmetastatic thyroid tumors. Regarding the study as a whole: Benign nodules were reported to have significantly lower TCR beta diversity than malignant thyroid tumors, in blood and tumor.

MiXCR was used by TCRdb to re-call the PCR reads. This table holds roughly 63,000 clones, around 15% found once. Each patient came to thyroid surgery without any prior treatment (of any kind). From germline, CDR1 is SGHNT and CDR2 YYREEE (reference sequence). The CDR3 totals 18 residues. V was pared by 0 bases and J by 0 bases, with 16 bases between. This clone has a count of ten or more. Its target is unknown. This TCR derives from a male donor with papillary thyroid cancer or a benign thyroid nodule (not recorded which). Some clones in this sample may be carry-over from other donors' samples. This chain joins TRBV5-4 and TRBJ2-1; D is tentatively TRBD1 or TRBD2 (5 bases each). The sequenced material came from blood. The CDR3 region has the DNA TGTGCCAGCAGCTTGGGGGCGGCTGAGGGGTCCTCCTACAATGAGCAGTTCTTC. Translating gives CASSLGAAEGSSYNEQFF.